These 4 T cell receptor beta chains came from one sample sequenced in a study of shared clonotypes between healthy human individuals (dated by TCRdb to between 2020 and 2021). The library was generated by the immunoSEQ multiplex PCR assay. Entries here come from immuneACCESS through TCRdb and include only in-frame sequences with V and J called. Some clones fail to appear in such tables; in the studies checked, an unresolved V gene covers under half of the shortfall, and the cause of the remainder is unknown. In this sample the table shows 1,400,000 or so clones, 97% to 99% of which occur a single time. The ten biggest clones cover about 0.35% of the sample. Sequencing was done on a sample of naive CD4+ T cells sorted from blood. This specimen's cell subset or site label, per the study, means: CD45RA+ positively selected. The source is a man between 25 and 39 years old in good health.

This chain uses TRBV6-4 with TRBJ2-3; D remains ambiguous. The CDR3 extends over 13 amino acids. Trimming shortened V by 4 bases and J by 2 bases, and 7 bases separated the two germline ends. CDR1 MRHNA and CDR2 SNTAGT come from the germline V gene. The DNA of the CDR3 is TGTGCCAGCAGTGCCGTTTTCACAGATACGCAGTATTTT. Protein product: CASSAVFTDTQYF.

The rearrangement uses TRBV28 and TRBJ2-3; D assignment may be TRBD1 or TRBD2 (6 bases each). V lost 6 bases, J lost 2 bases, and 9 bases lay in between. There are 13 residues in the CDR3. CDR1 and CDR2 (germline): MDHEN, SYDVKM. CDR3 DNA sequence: TGTGCCAGCAGGGGGGGCCCCACAGATACGCAGTATTTT. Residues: CASRGGPTDTQYF. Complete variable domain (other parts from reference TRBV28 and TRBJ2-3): DVKVTQSSRYLVKRTGEKVFLECVQDMDHENMFWYRQDPGLGLRLIYFSYDVKMKEKGDIPEGYSVSREKKERFSLILESASTNQTSMYLCASRGGPTDTQYFGPGTRLTVL.

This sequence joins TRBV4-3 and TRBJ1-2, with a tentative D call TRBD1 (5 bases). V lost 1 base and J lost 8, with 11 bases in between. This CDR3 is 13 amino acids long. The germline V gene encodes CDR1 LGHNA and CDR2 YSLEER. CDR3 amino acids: CASSQAQGGGYTF. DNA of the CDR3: TGCGCCAGCAGCCAAGCTCAGGGAGGCGGCTACACCTTC.

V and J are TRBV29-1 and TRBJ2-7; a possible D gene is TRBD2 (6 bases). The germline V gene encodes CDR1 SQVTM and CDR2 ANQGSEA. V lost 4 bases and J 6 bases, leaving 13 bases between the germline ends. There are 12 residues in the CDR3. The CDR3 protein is CSVGGQLAEQYF. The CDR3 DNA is TGCAGCGTTGGGGGTCAACTAGCCGAGCAGTACTTC.